These 2 T cell receptor beta chains were all obtained from the same sample, sequenced in a study of molecular identifiers for immune sequencing clone quantification. Via MiXCR, TCRdb re-called the PCR reads, giving one row per CDR3 protein. The sample has over 600,000 distinct CDR3 sequences, just under 20% seen once. The sample taken for sequencing was naive CD8+ T cells from blood, with Jurkat cell RNA spiked in. Subset denoted: FACS-sorted CD8+CD4-CCR7+CD45RA+ naive T cells. These receptors were taken from a human donor in good health. Some libraries in this study had Jurkat cell RNA spiked in.

As regards this clonotype: The conserved phenylalanine or tryptophan is not found at the CDR3 terminus, so this likely reflects a read error. The rearrangement joins TRBV6-2 or TRBV6-3 to TRBJ1-5, with 7 positions matching TRBD1. The CDR3 covers 15 residues. The J segment lost 2 bases and the V segment lost 9 bases, leaving 10 bases of the junction unmatched. Germline assignment: CDR1 MNHEY and CDR2 SVGEGT. The CDR3 region has the DNA TGTGCCAGTGGGGACAGCCCATGGGGCAATCAGCCCCAGCATTCT. It encodes CASGDSPWGNQPQHS.

The chain has TRBV7-9 and TRBJ2-2; D is unclear. This CDR3 region has 15 residues. V was pared by 2 bases and J by 0 bases, with 7 bases between. The V gene's germline CDR1 is SEHNR and CDR2 FQNEAQ (reference sequence). For the CDR3, the DNA is TGTGCCAGCAGCTTATCACAGCCGAACACCGGGGAGCTGTTTTTT. Amino acids: CASSLSQPNTGELFF.